The rows below give T cell receptor beta chains drawn from one sample of a study of blood T cell repertoires in COVID-19. The data were produced by immunoSEQ multiplex PCR, yet TCRdb's version contains in-frame clones alone and is incomplete. The sample contains approximately 270,000 clones, over 75% of which appear only once. The material sequenced was peripheral blood. Receptors were obtained from a human donor with COVID-19, enrolled during active disease. The donor label of this sample is uncertain. The CDR3 runs from the conserved cysteine through the conserved F or W. D genes are given only for firm matches. A row's size may be missing; if present it is once, few, many or a size class.

TRBV6-6	TRBD1	-	TRBJ1-2	TGTGCCAGCACCGTCCTTTTGCGGGACAGGCATGGCTACACCTTC	CASTVLLRDRHGYTF
TRBV9	-	-	TRBJ1-4	TGTGCCAGCAGCGGGGACTTATCAACTAATGAAAAACTGTTTTTT	CASSGDLSTNEKLFF
TRBV5-1	TRBD1	-	TRBJ1-4	TGCGCCAGCAGCTTGGAGGTCAGGGGGCCAACTAATGAAAAACTGTTTTTT	CASSLEVRGPTNEKLFF
TRBV7-8	TRBD1	few	TRBJ2-2	TGTGCCAGCAGCTTAGACAGGGGAAGGACCGGGGAGCTGTTTTTT	CASSLDRGRTGELFF
TRBV5-1	TRBD2	-	TRBJ2-7	TGCGCCAGCAGGGGGACTAGCGGATTAAACGAGCAGTACTTC	CASRGTSGLNEQYF
TRBV9	-	few	TRBJ1-5	TGTGCCAGCAGCGGCGGCGATAGCAATCAGCCCCAGCATTTT	CASSGGDSNQPQHF
TRBV4-3	-	-	TRBJ1-5	TGCGCCAGCAGCCTTGGGCACTCAGCAAGCAATCAGCCCCAGCATTTT	CASSLGHSASNQPQHF
TRBV5-1	-	-	TRBJ2-5	TGCGCCAGCCGCCTGGGCGGTCAAGAGACCCAGTACTTC	CASRLGGQETQYF
TRBV7-9	-	-	TRBJ2-7	TGTGCCAGCAGCAGGAGGGGCGGGCAGTACTTC	CASSRRGGQYF
TRBV6-2/TRBV6-3	TRBD2	-	TRBJ2-3	TGTGCCAGCAGTTCAAAGCGGGAGAAGTGGACAGATACGCAGTATTTT	CASSSKREKWTDTQYF
TRBV19	TRBD1	once	TRBJ1-2	TGTGCCAGTAGTACAAGGACAGGGAACTATGGCTACACCTTC	CASSTRTGNYGYTF
TRBV7-8	-	few	TRBJ1-5	TGTGCCAGCAGCCAGGGAGGTGGGCCCCAGCATTTT	CASSQGGGPQHF
TRBV5-1	-	few	TRBJ2-7	TGCGCCAGCAGCCCCCTAGGCGGGACCTACGAGCAGTACTTC	CASSPLGGTYEQYF
TRBV28	TRBD1	-	TRBJ1-2	TGTGCCAGCAGTTTTACGGGACAGGGGCCTAGCTATGGCTACACCTTC	CASSFTGQGPSYGYTF
TRBV5-1	TRBD2	few	TRBJ2-3	TGCGCCAGCAGCTCGGGACTAGCGGGAGAAACAGATACGCAGTATTTT	CASSSGLAGETDTQYF
TRBV28	-	-	TRBJ2-1	TGTGCCAGCAGTCCCCCCGGGAGAGGCTTAGAGCAGTTCTTC	CASSPPGRGLEQFF
TRBV7-3	-	many	TRBJ2-2	TGTGCCAGCAGCTTAGCAGGGTCCGGGGAGCTGTTTTTT	CASSLAGSGELFF
TRBV27	TRBD2	-	TRBJ2-1	TGTGCCAGCAGTCGCGGGACTAGCGGGACCTACAATGAGCAGTTCTTC	CASSRGTSGTYNEQFF
TRBV28	-	once	TRBJ1-2	TGTGCCAGCAGTTTGGGAGGGTATATCGGTGGCTACACCTTC	CASSLGGYIGGYTF
TRBV24-1	TRBD1	-	TRBJ2-7	TGTGCCACCAGTGACCCGACAGGGGGAACCGGCGAGCAGTACTTC	CATSDPTGGTGEQYF
TRBV27	TRBD2	-	TRBJ2-7	TGTGCCAGCTACCAGCTCGGGACTACAAACCTCGTCTACGAGCAGTACTTC	CASYQLGTTNLVYEQYF
TRBV19	TRBD1	-	TRBJ1-5	TGTGCCAGTAGGGTGGACAGGGAATACAATCAGCCCCAGCATTTT	CASRVDREYNQPQHF
TRBV12-3/TRBV12-4	-	-	TRBJ1-2	TGTGCCAGCAGTCAGGGGTGGGGCTATGGCTACACCTTC	CASSQGWGYGYTF
TRBV20-1	TRBD2	-	TRBJ2-7	TGCAGTGCTAGTCAGGCTCAGGGACTAGCGAACGAGCAGTACTTC	CSASQAQGLANEQYF
TRBV30	TRBD1	once	TRBJ1-5	TGTGCCTGGTCCCGTGGGCGGGACAGGGGGCTTCCGGGTAGCAATCAGCCCCAGCATTTT	CAWSRGRDRGLPGSNQPQHF
TRBV5-1	TRBD1	once	TRBJ1-2	TGCGCCAGCAGCTCCGGGGTTGGAAGGGGGCTCTACGGCTACACCTTC	CASSSGVGRGLYGYTF
TRBV6-2/TRBV6-3	-	-	TRBJ2-1	TGTGCCAGCAGTTACCAGCGGTACAATGAGCAGTTCTTC	CASSYQRYNEQFF
TRBV18	-	-	TRBJ2-7	TGTGCCAGCTCACCACGAGAGTTCCGCCTCGAGCAGTACTTC	CASSPREFRLEQYF
TRBV30	TRBD1	-	TRBJ1-2	TGTGCCTGGAGTGCGACAGGGGGCTCGGATGGCTACACCTTC	CAWSATGGSDGYTF
TRBV9	-	-	TRBJ2-1	TGTGCCAGCAGCGCTGTGGAGGCCTCCTACAATGAGCAGTTCTTC	CASSAVEASYNEQFF
TRBV7-9	TRBD1	-	TRBJ1-2	TGTGCCAGCAGCCCGACAGGGTTCTTCGGCTACACCTTC	CASSPTGFFGYTF
TRBV24-1	-	-	TRBJ1-2	TGTGCCACCAGTGACGGACAGTTCGGCTACACCTTC	CATSDGQFGYTF
TRBV3-1/TRBV3-2	TRBD1	-	TRBJ2-1	TGTGCCAGCAGCCCAGGGGGCCTTTCCGGTTATGAGCAGTTCTTC	CASSPGGLSGYEQFF
TRBV27	-	once	TRBJ1-4	TGTGCCAGCAGTTTGGCTCGAGGAATTGAAAAACTGTTTTTT	CASSLARGIEKLFF
TRBV10-3	-	once	TRBJ1-1	TGTGCCATCAGTGAGCCACAGGGTACTGAAGCTTTCTTT	CAISEPQGTEAFF
TRBV19	TRBD1	-	TRBJ2-3	TGTGCCTCGGGAAACAGGGGAACAGATACGCAGTATTTT	CASGNRGTDTQYF
TRBV3-1/TRBV3-2	-	-	TRBJ2-3	TGTGCCAGCAGCCAAATTGGAGGCGGGGATACGCAGTATTTT	CASSQIGGGDTQYF
TRBV5-1	TRBD1	few	TRBJ1-1	TGCGCCAGCAGCGTATCAACAGGGGGCACTGAAGCTTTCTTT	CASSVSTGGTEAFF
TRBV29-1	-	-	TRBJ2-7	TGCAGCGTTGAACTACAGGGTAGCTCCTACGAGCAGTACTTC	CSVELQGSSYEQYF
TRBV4-3	TRBD1	-	TRBJ2-7	TGCGCCAGCAGCCAAGAAAGGGGTCGGGACAGGGGGTTCGGCAACTCCTACGAGCAGTACTTC	CASSQERGRDRGFGNSYEQYF
TRBV10-3	-	-	TRBJ2-7	TGTGCCATCAGAGACATTAGCGGATTCTCCTACGAGCAGTACTTC	CAIRDISGFSYEQYF
TRBV5-1	-	-	TRBJ1-5	TGCGCCAGCAGTCCGGAAGGGGTTCATCAGCCCCAGCATTTT	CASSPEGVHQPQHF
TRBV5-5	TRBD2	-	TRBJ2-2	TGTGCCAGCAGCTTGGAACTAGCGGGGCCTGGCACCGGGGAGCTGTTTTTT	CASSLELAGPGTGELFF
TRBV4-1	-	-	TRBJ2-1	TGCGCCAGCAGCCAAGGGAGTAGTAGGGGTTCCTACAATGAGCAGTTCTTC	CASSQGSSRGSYNEQFF
TRBV27	-	-	TRBJ2-1	TGTGCCAGCAGCGGGACTTCAAGCTCCTACAATGAGCAGTTCTTC	CASSGTSSSYNEQFF
TRBV28	TRBD1	-	TRBJ1-4	TGTGCCAGCAGTTCGCGGACAGGGGGCTTTGAAAAACTGTTTTTT	CASSSRTGGFEKLFF
TRBV28	TRBD1	-	TRBJ1-2	TGTGCCAGCAGTTCCCTAGACAGGGTAGGTGGCTATGGCTACACCTTC	CASSSLDRVGGYGYTF
TRBV14	TRBD2	-	TRBJ2-1	TGTGCCAGCAGCCAAGGACTAGCGCAACCCTACAATGAGCAGTTCTTC	CASSQGLAQPYNEQFF
TRBV19	TRBD2	-	TRBJ2-2	TGTGCCAGTAATAGCGGGAGGGCAGGGACCGGGGAGCTGTTTTTT	CASNSGRAGTGELFF
TRBV25-1	TRBD1	-	TRBJ2-2	TGTGCCAGCCCCCCGCTGGGGACAGGGTTAACAGGGAGCGGGGAGCTGTTTTTT	CASPPLGTGLTGSGELFF